This TCR beta chain comes out of a study of CD4 T cells in relation to SARS-CoV-2 and coronaviruses. Study overall: A couple of subjects were Hispanic; patients were 8 males and a handful of females.

The V segment lost 6 bases and the J segment 0 bases; nucleotides outside the gene matches: 7. Per germline, CDR1 MNHNS and CDR2 SASEGT. The CDR3 length is 15 residues. Study observations and caveats: Pre-pandemic and post-infection samples never came from the same donor.

In the case of this clone: The antigen remains unidentified.

Uncultured naive and memory CD4+ T cells supplied DNA for deep TCR-beta sequencing. This table comes from immunoSEQ multiplex PCR, and its TCRdb copy is limited to in-frame clones, with some not included. Of about 37,000 clones in the sample, over 75% were seen once. Sequenced material: memory CD4+ T cells from PBMCs. This receptor was taken from an adult with COVID-19. The gene calls are TRBV6-1 and TRBJ2-7; 8 nucleotides match TRBD2. The CDR3 sequence is CASRPPGGDSYEQYF. DNA of the CDR3: TGTGCCAGCAGGCCCCCGGGGGGGGACTCCTACGAGCAGTACTTC.